The 27 T cell receptor beta chains below come from one sample, sequenced in a study of beta chain features in type 1 diabetes. Expressed TCRB transcripts were sequenced because the isolated RNA had all been reverse transcribed beforehand. Using immunoSEQ multiplex PCR, the repertoire was profiled, and TCRdb retains in-frame clones only, with some absent. This sample has around 99,000 clones, with 40% found just once. Specimen: stem cell memory CD4+ T cells from blood. Receptors were obtained from a woman between 18 and 30 years old in good health.

This chain connects TRBV19 to TRBJ1-5; possible D gene TRBD1, 5 bases. V lost 7 bases, J lost 7 bases, and 23 bases lay in between. This CDR3 is built from 16 residues. Looked up from germline, CDR1 is LNHDA and CDR2 is SQIVND (reference sequence). In DNA form, the CDR3 reads TGTGCCAGTAATTTCCAGGACGGGGGGTTTGGGCAGCCCCAGCATTTT. Protein sequence: CASNFQDGGFGQPQHF.

Only a few counts were recorded for this clone. The rearrangement joins TRBV10-3 to TRBJ2-1, with TRBD2 matching over 13 bases. V trimming: 4 bases; J trimming: 9 bases; junction bases outside the gene matches: 3. Looked up from germline, CDR1 is ENHRY and CDR2 is SYGVKD. The CDR3 consists of 14 residues. The chain's CDR3 is CAISGTSGSAEQFF. The CDR3 DNA follows: TGTGCCATCAGTGGGACTAGCGGGAGCGCTGAGCAGTTCTTC.

The rearrangement joins TRBV6-1 to TRBJ1-3; D remains ambiguous. The CDR3 loop spans 14 amino acids. V was clipped by 6 bases and J by 0 bases, with 9 bases between them. Germline V CDR1 and CDR2: MNHNS, SASEGT. The CDR3 here is CASRPVNSGNTIYF. The CDR3 DNA follows: TGTGCCAGCAGGCCGGTTAACTCTGGAAACACCATATATTTT.

Comment on this clone: At one of its ends the junction is not consistent with the germline gene, which may arise from a read error. This chain uses TRBV11-2 with TRBJ2-1; 10 nucleotides agree with TRBD2. CDR1 is SGHAT and CDR2 is FQNNGV in the germline V gene. CDR3 length: 15 residues. CDR3 amino acids: CASRLAGGNYNEQFF. CDR3 coding DNA: TGTGCCAGCAGGTTAGCGGGAGGTAACTACAATGAGCAGTTCTTC.

This clone was recorded a few times. The chain recombines TRBV18 with TRBJ2-7; D gene uncertain. Germline lookup yields CDR1 KGHSH and CDR2 LQKENI. The V gene lost 4 bases and the J gene lost 4 bases, with 8 bases spanning the gap. This CDR3 region has 12 residues. The CDR3 DNA follows: TGTGCCAGCTCACTTCTATCTTACGAGCAGTACTTC. The encoded protein is CASSLLSYEQYF.

The rearrangement links TRBV7-3 to TRBJ2-3; 7 positions agree with TRBD2. The CDR3 totals 16 residues. Germline CDR1 and CDR2: SGHTA and FQGTGA. Trimming removed 1 base from V and 4 bases from J; junction bases left unmatched: 8. This chain's CDR3 is CASSLRGEGPPDTQYF. The CDR3 nucleotides are TGTGCCAGCAGCTTAAGGGGGGAGGGTCCACCAGATACGCAGTATTTT.

This chain links TRBV2 with TRBJ2-5; possible D gene TRBD2, 6 bases. Per the germline V gene, CDR1 is SNHLY and CDR2 is FYNNEI. The CDR3 totals 14 residues. V lost 7 bases, J lost 2 bases, and 14 bases lay in between. Written as DNA, the CDR3 is TGTGCCAGCACCGCCTACCGGGGGCAAGAGACCCAGTACTTC. Its translation: CASTAYRGQETQYF. Together with reference TRBV2 and TRBJ2-5, the CDR3 gives the full variable domain: EPEVTQTPSHQVTQMGQEVILRCVPISNHLYFYWYRQILGQKVEFLVSFYNNEISEKSEIFDDQFSVERPDGSNFTLKIRSTKLEDSAMYFCASTAYRGQETQYFGPGTRLLVL.

The chain joins TRBV14 to TRBJ2-7, with 14 bases lining up with TRBD2. V shed 4 bases, J shed 4 bases, and the junction held 15 bases outside the gene matches. In germline, CDR1 is SGHDN, CDR2 FVKESK. The CDR3 is 19 amino acids. CDR3 in DNA: TGTGCCAGCAGCCTAAGGGTTCCCGGGACTAGCGGGAGAGTATACGAGCAGTACTTC. It specifies CASSLRVPGTSGRVYEQYF.

The J gene is TRBJ2-1, the V gene TRBV5-3; a weak D match, TRBD1 (6 bases). TRBV5-3 counts as an open reading frame of uncertain function. Deletions cut 2 bases from V and 8 bases from J, with 20 bases between. The CDR3 has 16 residues. The CDR3 DNA sequence: TGTGCCAGAAGCTTTCTAGGGGGAGCCTCGTTCGATGAGCAGTTCTTC. The encoded protein is CARSFLGGASFDEQFF.

The chain is built from TRBV4-1 and TRBJ2-7; 15 bases align to TRBD2. V lost 4 bases to trimming and J lost 5 bases; unmatched junction nucleotides: 9. Germline loops: CDR1 MGHRA, CDR2 YSYEKL. The CDR3 runs 17 residues. DNA of the CDR3: TGCGCCAGCAGCCTAATCGGACTAGCGGGAGGGCCAAACGAGCAGTACTTC. Encoded protein: CASSLIGLAGGPNEQYF.

This clone turned up a few times. V gene TRBV7-9 combines with J gene TRBJ1-2, with D tentatively TRBD1 (6 bases). V dropped 3 bases and J dropped 0 bases, with 8 bases sitting between them. The CDR3 length is 14 residues. Germline V gene sequence: CDR1 SEHNR, CDR2 FQNEAQ (reference sequence). The chain's CDR3 is CASSLGAANYGYTF. The CDR3 nucleotides read TGTGCCAGCAGCTTGGGGGCGGCTAACTATGGCTACACCTTC.

This clone was seen a few times. The gene calls are TRBV7-8 and TRBJ2-1; 8 bases are a match to TRBD2. Trimming at V came to 5 bases and at J to 0 bases, leaving 9 bases not matched to a gene. CDR3 length: 17 residues. Looked up from germline, CDR1 is SGHVS and CDR2 is FQNEAQ. The CDR3 region has the DNA TGTGCCAGCAGCCCTACTAGCGGAGGGGTCTCCTACAATGAGCAGTTCTTC. Translating it yields CASSPTSGGVSYNEQFF. The variable domain in full, with the rest retrieved from reference TRBV7-8 and TRBJ2-1, is GAGVSQSPRYKVAKRGQDVALRCDPISGHVSLFWYQQALGQGPEFLTYFQNEAQLDKSGLPSDRFFAERPEGSVSTLKIQRTQQEDSAVYLCASSPTSGGVSYNEQFFGPGTRLTVL.

This clone was recorded once. The rearrangement joins TRBV28 to TRBJ1-2, with 10 nucleotides matching TRBD1. CDR3 length: 15 residues. Germline CDR1 is MDHEN and CDR2 is SYDVKM. V shed 5 bases, J shed 4 bases, and the junction held 7 bases outside the gene matches. CDR3 in amino acids: CASSPGQGFGYGYTF. The CDR3 region has the DNA TGTGCCAGCAGTCCGGGACAGGGGTTTGGCTATGGCTACACCTTC.

This chain uses TRBV7-9 with TRBJ1-5; 7 nucleotides align to TRBD1. The V segment lost 1 base and the J segment 3 bases; nucleotides outside the gene matches: 3. Germline CDR1 reads SEHNR; CDR2 reads FQNEAQ (reference sequence). The CDR3 is made up of 15 amino acids. In DNA form, the CDR3 reads TGTGCCAGCAGCTTAGTAGGGGGCATCAATCAGCCCCAGCATTTT. Encoded protein: CASSLVGGINQPQHF. Full variable domain (missing parts from reference TRBV7-9 and TRBJ1-5): DTGVSQNPRHKITKRGQNVTFRCDPISEHNRLYWYRQTLGQGPEFLTYFQNEAQLEKSRLLSDRFSAERPKGSFSTLEIQRTEQGDSAMYLCASSLVGGINQPQHFGDGTRLSIL.

The genes are TRBV7-8 and TRBJ2-7; 10 bases align to TRBD1. The CDR3 is made up of 14 amino acids. The ends lost 1 base at V and 10 bases at J; junction bases unmatched: 7. CDR1 is SGHVS, CDR2 FQNEAQ, per germline. CDR3 protein: CASSLGQGARNQYF. The CDR3 coding sequence is TGTGCCAGCAGCTTAGGACAGGGGGCGAGGAATCAGTACTTC.

The sample holds a few counts of this clone. The chain is built from TRBV28 and TRBJ2-3, with TRBD1 matching over 9 bases. Germline CDR1 and CDR2: MDHEN and SYDVKM. Trimming at V came to 6 bases and at J to 6 bases, leaving 7 bases not matched to a gene. The CDR3 is made up of 14 amino acids. Written as DNA, the CDR3 is TGTGCCAGCAGAACCGGGACAGGGTCCGATACGCAGTATTTT. Its protein product is CASRTGTGSDTQYF. The variable domain in full, completed from reference TRBV28 and TRBJ2-3, reads DVKVTQSSRYLVKRTGEKVFLECVQDMDHENMFWYRQDPGLGLRLIYFSYDVKMKEKGDIPEGYSVSREKKERFSLILESASTNQTSMYLCASRTGTGSDTQYFGPGTRLTVL.

This sequence joins TRBV5-6 and TRBJ2-3; 7 bases line up with TRBD2. V shed 2 bases and J 3 bases; nucleotides not matched to a gene: 9. The CDR3 sequence is 16 residues long. CDR1 is SGHDT and CDR2 is YYEEEE in the germline V gene. CDR3 nucleotide sequence: TGTGCCAGCAGCTTAGCGGGGCTAAGGTTTACAGATACGCAGTATTTT. This sequence encodes CASSLAGLRFTDTQYF.

The chain has TRBV29-1 and TRBJ1-2, with 9 positions matching TRBD1. Germline CDR1 SQVTM, CDR2 ANQGSEA. The CDR3 loop spans 12 amino acids. Unmatched junction bases numbered 1, after V lost 2 bases and J lost 6 bases. The CDR3, as DNA: TGCAGCGTTGAAAGGACAGGGGATGGCTACACCTTC. It specifies CSVERTGDGYTF.

This chain links TRBV30 with TRBJ2-2; tentatively, D is TRBD2 (5 bases). This CDR3 has 13 amino acids. Trimming removed 6 bases at V and 1 base at J, with 9 bases between. CDR1 is GTSNPN, CDR2 SVGIG, per germline (reference sequence). CDR3 loop: CACRLQNTGELFF. CDR3 in DNA: TGTGCCTGTAGACTACAGAACACCGGGGAGCTGTTTTTT.

J is TRBJ2-2 and V is TRBV27; the D gene is possibly TRBD2 (5 bases). V was pared by 0 bases and J by 8 bases, with 10 bases between. The germline CDR1 and CDR2 sequences are MNHEY and SMNVEV (reference sequence). The CDR3 runs to 14 residues. CDR3: CASSLSRLAGELFF. The CDR3 bases are TGTGCCAGCAGTTTATCGAGGTTAGCGGGGGAGCTGTTTTTT.

The V gene is TRBV25-1, the J gene TRBJ1-1; tentative D call: TRBD1 (5 bases). The germline V gene has CDR1 MGHDK and CDR2 SYGVNS. The CDR3 runs 14 residues. Trimming removed 7 bases at V and 3 bases at J, with 15 bases between. DNA for the CDR3: TGTGCCAGCACCAAAGGACAATTGGACACTGAAGCTTTCTTT. Translation gives CASTKGQLDTEAFF.

The J gene is TRBJ1-4, the V gene TRBV5-4, with TRBD1 matching over 11 bases. This CDR3 region has 15 residues. The germline gives CDR1 SGHNT, CDR2 YYREEE (reference sequence). V dropped 4 bases and J dropped 8; count of bases not matched to a gene: 7. CDR3 region: CASSRGQGVGEKLFF. For the CDR3, the DNA is TGTGCCAGCAGCCGGGGACAGGGGGTCGGAGAAAAACTGTTTTTT.

This clone was counted a few times. This chain links TRBV9 with TRBJ1-2, with D possibly matching TRBD1 (5 bases). CDR1 and CDR2 from the germline V gene are SGDLS and YYNGEE. This CDR3 region has 12 residues. V was clipped by 2 bases and J by 8 bases, with 10 bases between them. This chain's CDR3 is CASSVHWGGYTF. The CDR3 DNA reads TGTGCCAGCAGCGTCCATTGGGGCGGCTACACCTTC.

This chain connects TRBV4-2 to TRBJ2-2; 10 bases are shared with TRBD2. Germline lookup yields CDR1 LGHNA and CDR2 YNFKEQ. The CDR3 is 17 amino acids. After removal of 4 bases from V and 7 bases from J, the junction contained 12 bases not matched to a gene. This CDR3 reads CASSLWALAGASGELFF. CDR3 nucleotides: TGTGCCAGCAGCCTATGGGCTCTAGCGGGAGCTAGCGGGGAGCTGTTTTTT.

The chain recombines TRBV5-1 with TRBJ2-4; no reliable D call. CDR3 length: 14 amino acids. The germline gives CDR1 SGHRS, CDR2 YFSETQ. V lost 0 bases to trimming and J lost 0 bases, with 4 bases between them. In DNA, the CDR3 is TGCGCCAGCAGCTTGGGTCTAGCCAAAAACATTCAGTACTTC. Amino acids: CASSLGLAKNIQYF.

V is TRBV15 and J is TRBJ1-1; 8 bases fit TRBD1. This CDR3 spans 15 amino acids. Germline assignment: CDR1 LNHNV and CDR2 YYDKDF (reference sequence). V gave up 5 bases and J gave up 1 base; unmatched junction bases: 6. The CDR3 reads CATSPQGTGNTEAFF. The CDR3 region has the DNA TGTGCCACCAGCCCACAGGGGACAGGGAACACTGAAGCTTTCTTT. Combining the CDR3 with reference TRBV15 and TRBJ1-1 gives the whole variable domain DAMVIQNPRYQVTQFGKPVTLSCSQTLNHNVMYWYQQKSSQAPKLLFHYYDKDFNNEADTPDNFQSRRPNTSFCFLDIRSPGLGDTAMYLCATSPQGTGNTEAFFGQGTRLTVV.

The V gene is TRBV28, the J gene TRBJ1-5; weak D call: TRBD1 (5 bases). CDR3 length: 15 residues. Trimming removed 5 bases from V and 7 bases from J, with 18 bases in between. The V gene's germline CDR1 is MDHEN and CDR2 SYDVKM. For the CDR3, the DNA is TGTGCCAGCAGTCCCTGGGGGAGGGGAAGGCAGCCCCAGCATTTT. It yields the protein CASSPWGRGRQPQHF.